The sequence of this TCR beta chain was determined in a study of T cells in Graves' hyperthyroidism and ophthalmopathy. The ends were cut back, 1 base at V and 6 bases at J, with 16 bases in the middle. Germline CDR1 reads SGHAT; CDR2 reads FQNNGV. The CDR3 is 16 residues long. No ophthalmopathy progression within 18 months constituted stable Graves' hyperthyroidism. Amplified TCR beta CDR3 regions derived from RNA transcripts. The TCR CDR3 first-round RT-PCR relied on the HTBI primer set. TCRdb passed the multiplex PCR reads through MiXCR, listing each CDR3 protein once. This sample carries roughly 200,000 distinct CDR3 sequences, 17% of them seen once, and the ten largest clones take roughly 49%. Study-wide results and caveats: The blood repertoire included most of the expanded thyroid clonotypes above 0.001. Onset of ophthalmopathy came a median roughly 6 months after the model predicted it.

As concerns this clonotype: Its specificity is unknown.

The origin of this receptor is a woman aged 45-65 years with Graves' hyperthyroidism. V is TRBV11-2 and J is TRBJ2-1; perhaps TRBD1 as D (7 bases). Sequencing was performed on blood. Written as DNA, the CDR3 is TGTGCCAGCAGCTTAGGGTCGGGACAGCGGGCCAATGAGCAGTTCTTC. Residues: CASSLGSGQRANEQFF.